This T cell receptor (beta chain) was recorded in a study of CD8+ T cells in alopecia areata. General study results and limits: Sequences from scalp samples also cover resident alphabeta T cells of normal skin.

The CDR3 length is 14 residues. V was pared by 4 bases and J by 12 bases, with 20 bases between. Germline V CDR1 and CDR2: SGDLS, YYNGEE. Treatment meaning: oral pan-JAK inhibitor, 5-10 mg twice daily. For this clone: Its specificity is not known.

RNA was isolated and reverse transcribed to cDNA, the sequencing template. Produced via immunoSEQ multiplex PCR; TCRdb's table is partial and in-frame only. The table includes roughly 180,000 clones, about 53% detected once. Material: CD8+ T cells sorted from blood, obtained at week 24, from a patient treated with tofacitinib. The chain has TRBV9 and TRBJ2-1; weak D call: TRBD2 (5 bases). This clonotype was obtained from a human donor with alopecia areata. The CDR3 coding sequence is TGTGCCAGCAGCCCCGATTCTAGCCGCCGGCTGCAGTTCTTC. It is translated as CASSPDSSRRLQFF. Full variable domain (missing parts from reference TRBV9 and TRBJ2-1): DSGVTQTPKHLITATGQRVTLRCSPRSGDLSVYWYQQSLDQGLQFLIQYYNGEERAKGNILERFSAQQFPDLHSELNLSSLELGDSALYFCASSPDSSRRLQFFGPGTRLTVL.